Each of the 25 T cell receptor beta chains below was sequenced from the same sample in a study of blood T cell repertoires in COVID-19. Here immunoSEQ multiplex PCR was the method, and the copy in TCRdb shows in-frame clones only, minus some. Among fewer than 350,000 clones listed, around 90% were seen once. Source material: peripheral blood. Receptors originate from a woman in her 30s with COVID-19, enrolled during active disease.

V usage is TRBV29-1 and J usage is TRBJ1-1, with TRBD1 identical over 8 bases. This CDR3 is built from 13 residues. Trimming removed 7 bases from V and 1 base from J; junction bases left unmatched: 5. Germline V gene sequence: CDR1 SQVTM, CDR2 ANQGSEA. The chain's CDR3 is CSATDRGNTEAFF. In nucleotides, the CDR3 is TGCAGCGCGACCGACAGGGGGAACACTGAAGCTTTCTTT. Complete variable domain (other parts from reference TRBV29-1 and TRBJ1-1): SAVISQKPSRDICQRGTSLTIQCQVDSQVTMMFWYRQQPGQSLTLIATANQGSEATYESGFVIDKFPISRPNLTFSTLTVSNMSPEDSSIYLCSATDRGNTEAFFGQGTRLTVV.

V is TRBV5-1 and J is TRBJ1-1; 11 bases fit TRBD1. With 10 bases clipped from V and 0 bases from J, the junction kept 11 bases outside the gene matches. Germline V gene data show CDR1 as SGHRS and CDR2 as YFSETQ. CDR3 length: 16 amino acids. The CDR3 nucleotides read TGCGCCTCCTTACCGGGACAGGGGGTTATGAACACTGAAGCTTTCTTT. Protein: CASLPGQGVMNTEAFF.

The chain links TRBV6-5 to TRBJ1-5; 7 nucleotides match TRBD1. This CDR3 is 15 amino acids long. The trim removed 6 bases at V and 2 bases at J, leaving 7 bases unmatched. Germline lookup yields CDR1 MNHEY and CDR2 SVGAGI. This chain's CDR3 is CASSRTGLGNQPQHF. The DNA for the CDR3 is TGTGCCAGCAGCCGGACAGGTTTGGGCAATCAGCCCCAGCATTTT.

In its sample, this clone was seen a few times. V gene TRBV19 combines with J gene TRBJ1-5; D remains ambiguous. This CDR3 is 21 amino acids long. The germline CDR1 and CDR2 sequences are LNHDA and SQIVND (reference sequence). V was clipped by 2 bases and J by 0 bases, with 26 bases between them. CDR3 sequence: CASSIYQRGTSSLYSNQPQHF. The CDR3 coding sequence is TGTGCCAGTAGTATATATCAGCGGGGAACGTCCAGCCTTTATAGCAATCAGCCCCAGCATTTT.

Here the CDR3 reads CASSLRALADSTDTQYF. Here the CDR3 DNA reads TGCGCCAGCAGCCTCCGGGCGCTAGCTGACAGCACAGATACGCAGTATTTT. This chain connects TRBV4-1 to TRBJ2-3; D might be TRBD2 (5 bases). V lost 4 bases and J lost 0, with 17 bases in between. The CDR3 totals 17 residues. Germline V lookup: CDR1 MGHRA, CDR2 YSYEKL.

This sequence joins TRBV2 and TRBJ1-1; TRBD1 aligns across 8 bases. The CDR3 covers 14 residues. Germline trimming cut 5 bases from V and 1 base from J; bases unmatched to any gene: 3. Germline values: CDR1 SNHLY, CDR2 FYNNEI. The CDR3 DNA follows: TGTGCCAGCAGTCCAGGGGGCGAGAACACTGAAGCTTTCTTT. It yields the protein CASSPGGENTEAFF.

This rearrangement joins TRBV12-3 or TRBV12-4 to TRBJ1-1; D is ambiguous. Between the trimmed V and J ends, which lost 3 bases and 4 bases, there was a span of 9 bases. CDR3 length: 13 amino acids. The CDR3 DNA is TGTGCCAGCAGTTTGAAGGGAGGCACTGAAGCTTTCTTT. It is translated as CASSLKGGTEAFF.

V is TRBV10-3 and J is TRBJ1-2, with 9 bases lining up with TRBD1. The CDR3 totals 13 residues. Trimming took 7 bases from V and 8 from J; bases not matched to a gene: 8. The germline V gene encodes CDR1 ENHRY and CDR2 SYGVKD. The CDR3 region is CAINAGTGRGYTF. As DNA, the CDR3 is TGTGCCATCAATGCCGGGACAGGGAGAGGCTACACCTTC.

CDR3 DNA sequence: TGCGCCAGCAGCTTGGGCGTAGCGGCGAGCTCCTACAATGAGCAGTTCTTC. Its translation is CASSLGVAASSYNEQFF. V and J are TRBV5-1 and TRBJ2-1; tentative D call: TRBD2 (6 bases). Germline lookup yields CDR1 SGHRS and CDR2 YFSETQ. This CDR3 comprises 17 residues. Trimming cost V 0 bases and J 0 bases, with 13 bases left between them.

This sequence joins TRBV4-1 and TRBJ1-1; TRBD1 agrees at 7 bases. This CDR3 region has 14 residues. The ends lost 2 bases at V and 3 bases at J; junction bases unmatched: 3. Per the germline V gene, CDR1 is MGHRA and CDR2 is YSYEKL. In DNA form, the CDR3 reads TGCGCCAGCAGCCAAAGACAGGGAGACACTGAAGCTTTCTTT. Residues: CASSQRQGDTEAFF.

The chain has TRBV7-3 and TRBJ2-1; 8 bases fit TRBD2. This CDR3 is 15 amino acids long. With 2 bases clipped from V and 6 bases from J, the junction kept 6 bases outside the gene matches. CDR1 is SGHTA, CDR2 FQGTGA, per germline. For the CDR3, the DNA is TGTGCCAGCAGCTTAGCGGGAGGCTCTCCCAATGAGCAGTTCTTC. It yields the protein CASSLAGGSPNEQFF.

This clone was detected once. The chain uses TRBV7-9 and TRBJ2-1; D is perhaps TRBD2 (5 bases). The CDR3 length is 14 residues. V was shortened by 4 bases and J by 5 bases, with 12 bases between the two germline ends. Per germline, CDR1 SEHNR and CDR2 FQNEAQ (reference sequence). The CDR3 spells CASSSGGYHNEQFF. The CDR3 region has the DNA TGTGCCAGCAGCTCTGGAGGCTACCACAATGAGCAGTTCTTC.

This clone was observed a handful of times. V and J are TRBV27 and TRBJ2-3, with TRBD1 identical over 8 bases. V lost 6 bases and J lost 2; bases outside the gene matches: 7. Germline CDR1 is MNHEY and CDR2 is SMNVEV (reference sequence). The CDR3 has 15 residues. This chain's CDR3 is CASSRGQGVTDTQYF. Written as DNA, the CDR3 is TGTGCCAGCAGCCGCGGACAGGGCGTCACAGATACGCAGTATTTT.

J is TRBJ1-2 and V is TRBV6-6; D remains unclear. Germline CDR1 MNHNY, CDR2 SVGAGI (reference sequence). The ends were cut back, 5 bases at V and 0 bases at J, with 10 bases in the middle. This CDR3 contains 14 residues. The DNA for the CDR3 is TGTGCCAGCAGTCTAGACGGAGCTAACTATGGCTACACCTTC. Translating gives CASSLDGANYGYTF.

In nucleotides, the CDR3 is TGTGCCAGCAGTCCCGGGACAGGGGCCCCTGGCTACACCTTC. It specifies CASSPGTGAPGYTF. This chain uses TRBV11-3 with TRBJ1-2; 10 bases match TRBD1. The ends lost 6 bases at V and 7 bases at J; junction bases unmatched: 8. Germline CDR1 reads SGHNT; CDR2 reads YENEEA. The CDR3 sequence is 14 residues long.

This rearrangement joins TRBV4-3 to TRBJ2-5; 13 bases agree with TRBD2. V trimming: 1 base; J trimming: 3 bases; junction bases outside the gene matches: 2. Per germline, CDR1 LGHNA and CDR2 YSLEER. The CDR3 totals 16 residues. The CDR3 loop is CASSQGLAGGEETQYF. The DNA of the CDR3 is TGCGCCAGCAGCCAAGGACTAGCGGGAGGAGAAGAGACCCAGTACTTC.

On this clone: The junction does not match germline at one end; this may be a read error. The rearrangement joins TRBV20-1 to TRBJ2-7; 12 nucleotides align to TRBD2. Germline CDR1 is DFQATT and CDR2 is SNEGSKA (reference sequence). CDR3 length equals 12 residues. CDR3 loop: CSASRRLAGENF. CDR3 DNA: TGCAGTGCTAGTAGGAGACTAGCGGGAGAGAACTTC.

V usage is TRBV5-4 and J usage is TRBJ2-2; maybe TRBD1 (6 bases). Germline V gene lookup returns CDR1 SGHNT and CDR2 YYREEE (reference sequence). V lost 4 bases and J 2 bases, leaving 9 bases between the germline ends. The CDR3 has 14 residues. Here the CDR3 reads CASSPDSNTGELFF. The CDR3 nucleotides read TGTGCCAGCAGCCCGGACAGTAACACCGGGGAGCTGTTTTTT.

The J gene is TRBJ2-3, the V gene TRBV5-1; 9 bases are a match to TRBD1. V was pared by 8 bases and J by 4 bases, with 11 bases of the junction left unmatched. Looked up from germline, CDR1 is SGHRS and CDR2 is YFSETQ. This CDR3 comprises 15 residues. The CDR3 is CASLRGTGLSDTQYF. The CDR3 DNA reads TGCGCCAGTCTGAGGGGGACAGGGTTATCAGATACGCAGTATTTT.

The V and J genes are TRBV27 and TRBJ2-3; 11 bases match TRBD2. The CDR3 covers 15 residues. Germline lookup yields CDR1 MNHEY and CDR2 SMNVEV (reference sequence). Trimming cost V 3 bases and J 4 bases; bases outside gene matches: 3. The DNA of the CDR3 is TGTGCCAGCAGTTTTCGACTAGCGGGATCAGATACGCAGTATTTT. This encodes CASSFRLAGSDTQYF.

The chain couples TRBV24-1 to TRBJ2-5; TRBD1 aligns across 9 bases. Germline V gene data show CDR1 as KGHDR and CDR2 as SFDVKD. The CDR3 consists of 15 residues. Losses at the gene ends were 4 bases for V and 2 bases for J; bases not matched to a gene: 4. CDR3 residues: CATSESGTGQETQYF. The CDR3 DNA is TGTGCCACCAGTGAAAGCGGGACAGGGCAAGAGACCCAGTACTTC.

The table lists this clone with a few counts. The CDR3 region has the DNA TGTGCCAGCAGTCCCCGACAGGAACCCTACGAGCAGTACTTC. Protein sequence: CASSPRQEPYEQYF. The J gene is TRBJ2-7, the V gene TRBV28; D may be TRBD1 (6 bases). The CDR3 is 14 residues long. The V end was cut by 5 bases, the J end by 2 bases, with 13 bases between. Per germline, CDR1 MDHEN and CDR2 SYDVKM.

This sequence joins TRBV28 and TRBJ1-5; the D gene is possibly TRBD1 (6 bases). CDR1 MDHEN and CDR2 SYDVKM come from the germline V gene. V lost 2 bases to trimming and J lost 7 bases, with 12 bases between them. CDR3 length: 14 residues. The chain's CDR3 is CASSLQGTTQPQHF. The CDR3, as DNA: TGTGCCAGCAGTTTACAGGGGACAACGCAGCCCCAGCATTTT.

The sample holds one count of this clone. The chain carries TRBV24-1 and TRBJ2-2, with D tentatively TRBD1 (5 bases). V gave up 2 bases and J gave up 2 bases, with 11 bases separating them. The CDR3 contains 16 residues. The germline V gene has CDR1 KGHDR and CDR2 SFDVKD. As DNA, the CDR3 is TGTGCCACCAGTGATTGGGTCAGGGATAACACCGGGGAGCTGTTTTTT. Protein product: CATSDWVRDNTGELFF.

The CDR3 loop is CASSPTGTSYEQYF. The DNA of the CDR3 is TGTGCCAGCAGCCCGACAGGGACATCCTACGAGCAGTACTTC. The J gene is TRBJ2-7, the V gene TRBV6-4; 7 nucleotides match TRBD1. V lost 6 bases and J lost 1; bases outside the gene matches: 6. Germline V lookup: CDR1 MRHNA, CDR2 SNTAGT. There are 14 residues in the CDR3.